This T cell receptor (beta chain) came from a study of T cell responses to AZD1222 COVID-19 vaccine. Study results and limitations: Of the AZD1222 recipients, only 5 or 6 were seropositive at baseline. With two AZD1222 doses given, Spike-specific TCR breadth and depth both rose. The donor cohort was predominantly white British with a female majority, and clonal diversity may have been underestimated. Nearly half of spike-specific TCRs reportedly target unmutated variant regions.

Per germline, CDR1 KGHSH and CDR2 LQKENI. The CDR3 runs 18 residues. The ends lost 3 bases at V and 2 bases at J; junction bases unmatched: 13. Repertoires were generated with immunoSEQ multiplex PCR, while TCRdb's copy carries only in-frame clones and drops some. Of about 110,000 clones in the sample, approximately 87% were seen once. Concerning this clone: Antigen: not known.

The receptor was derived from an adult who received the AZD1222 COVID-19 vaccine. The gene calls are TRBV18 and TRBJ1-5; TRBD1 aligns across 7 bases. This sample comprised peripheral blood, obtained 28 days after the second AZD1222 dose. The CDR3 sequence is CASSPIGGSGVGNQPQHF. In DNA form, the CDR3 reads TGTGCCAGCTCACCTATAGGGGGCAGCGGGGTCGGCAATCAGCCCCAGCATTTT.